These 14 T cell receptor beta chains originate from one sample sequenced in a study of T cell clones after liver transplantation. TCRdb keeps only in-frame clones here, not all; method: immunoSEQ multiplex PCR. The table has 99,000 or so clones, 80% to 85% seen once; the top ten hold around 0.94%. The specimen was CD4+ T cells from blood, collected before liver transplant. The source of these receptors is a human donor who received a liver transplant.

The V gene is TRBV7-9, the J gene TRBJ2-2, with D hard to call. V dropped 0 bases and J dropped 5 bases, with 7 bases sitting between them. Per germline, CDR1 SEHNR and CDR2 FQNEAQ (reference sequence). The CDR3 consists of 14 residues. The CDR3 DNA is TGTGCCAGCAGCTTAGCTACGGGTACCGGGGAGCTGTTTTTT. The encoded protein is CASSLATGTGELFF.

This chain connects TRBV6-5 to TRBJ1-1, with D tentatively TRBD1 (6 bases). This CDR3 is 14 amino acids long. V was pared by 2 bases and J by 4 bases, with 11 bases between. In germline, CDR1 is MNHEY, CDR2 SVGAGI. This CDR3 is CASSYGGAGTEAFF. In DNA, the CDR3 is TGTGCCAGCAGTTACGGGGGGGCCGGCACTGAAGCTTTCTTT.

V is TRBV28 and J is TRBJ1-5; 7 bases are a match to TRBD1. Germline V gene sequence: CDR1 MDHEN, CDR2 SYDVKM. V dropped 6 bases and J dropped 4; count of bases not matched to a gene: 15. The CDR3 runs to 17 residues. CDR3 nucleotide sequence: TGTGCCAGCAGGCCGAGACAGGGACGAAGAGGGAATCAGCCCCAGCATTTT. It is translated as CASRPRQGRRGNQPQHF.

This clone occurred a few times. The J gene is TRBJ2-1, the V gene TRBV7-3; 10 positions match TRBD1. With V trimmed by 2 bases and J by 4 bases, 2 bases remained unmatched. This CDR3 spans 15 amino acids. Per the germline V gene, CDR1 is SGHTA and CDR2 is FQGTGA. Written as DNA, the CDR3 is TGTGCCAGCAGCTTAGCGGGACAGGGGTACAATGAGCAGTTCTTC. Protein: CASSLAGQGYNEQFF.

The V call is TRBV14, the J call TRBJ1-1, with D uncertain. Germline CDR1 reads SGHDN; CDR2 reads FVKESK. The CDR3 length is 12 residues. Trimming removed 0 bases from V and 8 bases from J, with 7 bases in between. The CDR3 DNA reads TGTGCCAGCAGCCAAGATTATCGGGAAGCTTTCTTT. Amino acids: CASSQDYREAFF.

The chain carries TRBV27 and TRBJ2-3, with 8 bases identical to TRBD2. J gave up 4 bases and V 4 bases, and 7 bases lay outside the gene matches. Looked up from germline, CDR1 is MNHEY and CDR2 is SMNVEV (reference sequence). The CDR3 has 15 amino acids. The CDR3 is CASSSPGGPSDTQYF. CDR3 coding DNA: TGTGCCAGCAGTTCCCCGGGGGGGCCTTCAGATACGCAGTATTTT.

This chain links TRBV7-2 with TRBJ2-1; 8 nucleotides agree with TRBD1. Germline lookup yields CDR1 SGHTA and CDR2 FQGNSA. V shed 5 bases, J shed 4 bases, and the junction held 4 bases outside the gene matches. This CDR3 spans 14 amino acids. CDR3 in DNA: TGTGCCAGCAGCGCGGGGACAGGATACAATGAGCAGTTCTTC. This encodes CASSAGTGYNEQFF.

Only one count was recorded for this clone. The V call is TRBV30, the J call TRBJ1-2, with D possibly TRBD1 on 5 matching bases. CDR1 is GTSNPN, CDR2 SVGIG, per germline (reference sequence). V lost 2 bases, J lost 2 bases, and 15 bases lay in between. The CDR3 runs 15 residues. The DNA of the CDR3 is TGTGCCTGGAGTTTTATTGGGGGTCGGAACTATGGCTACACCTTC. This gives the protein CAWSFIGGRNYGYTF.

This clone was seen more than once but under ten times. The rearrangement joins TRBV28 to TRBJ1-1; 11 bases are a match to TRBD1. J was trimmed by 3 bases and V by 5 bases; bases with no gene match: 5. CDR3 size: 15 residues. Germline V CDR1 and CDR2: MDHEN, SYDVKM. CDR3 nucleotides: TGTGCCAGCAGTCGGGACAGGGGGTCCTACACTGAAGCTTTCTTT. This encodes CASSRDRGSYTEAFF.

This clone is a singleton in its sample. This chain connects TRBV19 to TRBJ2-7, with 10 nucleotides matching TRBD1. The V segment lost 5 bases and the J segment 3 bases; nucleotides outside the gene matches: 13. The CDR3 has 17 amino acids. Germline V lookup: CDR1 LNHDA, CDR2 SQIVND (reference sequence). CDR3 loop: CASSPLPGQGTFYEQYF. The CDR3 DNA follows: TGTGCCAGTAGTCCCCTCCCGGGACAGGGGACATTCTACGAGCAGTACTTC. Full variable domain (rest looked up from reference TRBV19 and TRBJ2-7): DGGITQSPKYLFRKEGQNVTLSCEQNLNHDAMYWYRQDPGQGLRLIYYSQIVNDFQKGDIAEGYSVSREKKESFPLTVTSAQKNPTAFYLCASSPLPGQGTFYEQYFGPGTRLTVT.

This chain uses TRBV11-2 with TRBJ1-1; no firm D call. Trimming took off 1 base at V and 2 bases at J, with 11 bases between the two ends. This CDR3 spans 15 amino acids. Germline values: CDR1 SGHAT, CDR2 FQNNGV. DNA of the CDR3: TGTGCCAGCAGCTTAGTGGTCGGGATAAACACTGAAGCTTTCTTT. This encodes CASSLVVGINTEAFF.

The chain couples TRBV30 to TRBJ2-5; D is ambiguous. This CDR3 comprises 14 residues. V lost 0 bases and J 2 bases, leaving 10 bases between the germline ends. From germline, CDR1 is GTSNPN and CDR2 SVGIG (reference sequence). The CDR3 is CAWSVNLLQETQYF. In nucleotides, the CDR3 is TGTGCCTGGAGTGTAAATCTTCTGCAAGAGACCCAGTACTTC.

This rearrangement joins TRBV19 to TRBJ1-4; weak D call: TRBD1 (5 bases). The CDR3 is made up of 15 amino acids. In germline, CDR1 is LNHDA, CDR2 SQIVND (reference sequence). Trimming stripped 0 bases from V and 3 bases from J, with 8 bases between. DNA of the CDR3: TGTGCCAGTAGTATAGACTTACAGGCTAATGAAAAACTGTTTTTT. Amino acid sequence: CASSIDLQANEKLFF.

The chain has TRBV9 and TRBJ2-3; 11 nucleotides match TRBD2. The CDR3 extends over 17 amino acids. Trimming took 3 bases from V and 4 from J; bases not matched to a gene: 10. In germline, CDR1 is SGDLS, CDR2 YYNGEE. Written as DNA, the CDR3 is TGTGCCAGCAGCGACACGCTAGCGGGGGGCGGAGCAGATACGCAGTATTTT. Protein sequence: CASSDTLAGGGADTQYF.